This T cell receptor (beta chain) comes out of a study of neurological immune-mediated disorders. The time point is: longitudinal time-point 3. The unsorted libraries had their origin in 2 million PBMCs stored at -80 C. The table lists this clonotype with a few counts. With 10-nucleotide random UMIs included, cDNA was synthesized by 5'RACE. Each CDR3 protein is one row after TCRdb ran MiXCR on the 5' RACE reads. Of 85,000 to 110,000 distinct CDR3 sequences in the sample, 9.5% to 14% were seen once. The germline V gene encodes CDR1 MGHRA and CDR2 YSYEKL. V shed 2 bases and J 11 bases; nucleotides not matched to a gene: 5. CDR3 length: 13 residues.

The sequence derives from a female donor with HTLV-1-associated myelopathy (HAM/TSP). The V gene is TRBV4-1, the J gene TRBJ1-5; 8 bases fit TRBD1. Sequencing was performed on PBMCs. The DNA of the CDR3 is TGCGCCAGCAGCCAATTGGGACAGGTAGCCCAGCATTTT. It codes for CASSQLGQVAQHF.